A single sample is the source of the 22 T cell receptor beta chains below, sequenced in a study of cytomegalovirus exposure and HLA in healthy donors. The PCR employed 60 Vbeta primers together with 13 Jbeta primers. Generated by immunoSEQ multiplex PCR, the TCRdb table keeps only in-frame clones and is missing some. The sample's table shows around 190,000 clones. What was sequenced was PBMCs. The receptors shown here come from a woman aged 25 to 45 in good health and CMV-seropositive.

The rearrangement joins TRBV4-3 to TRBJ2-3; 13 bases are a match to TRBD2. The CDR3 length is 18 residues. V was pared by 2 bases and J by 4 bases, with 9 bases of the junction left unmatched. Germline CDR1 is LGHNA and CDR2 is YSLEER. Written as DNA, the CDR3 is TGCGCCAGCAGCCAACATACTAGCGGGAGGGCCTATTCAGATACGCAGTATTTT. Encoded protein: CASSQHTSGRAYSDTQYF.

CDR3 sequence reads: CASSSLAHNEQFF. The CDR3, as DNA: TGTGCCAGCAGTTCTCTAGCGCACAATGAGCAGTTCTTC. The chain links TRBV27 to TRBJ2-1, with a weak D call TRBD2 (6 bases). Trimming shortened V by 4 bases and J by 5 bases, and 9 bases separated the two germline ends. Germline lookup yields CDR1 MNHEY and CDR2 SMNVEV (reference sequence). The length of the CDR3 is 13 residues.

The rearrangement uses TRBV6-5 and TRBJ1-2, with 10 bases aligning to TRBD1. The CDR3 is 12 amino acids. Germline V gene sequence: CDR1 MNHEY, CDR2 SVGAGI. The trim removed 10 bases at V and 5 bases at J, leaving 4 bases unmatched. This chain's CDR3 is CATRQGAYGYTF. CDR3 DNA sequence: TGTGCCACCCGACAGGGGGCTTATGGCTACACCTTC.

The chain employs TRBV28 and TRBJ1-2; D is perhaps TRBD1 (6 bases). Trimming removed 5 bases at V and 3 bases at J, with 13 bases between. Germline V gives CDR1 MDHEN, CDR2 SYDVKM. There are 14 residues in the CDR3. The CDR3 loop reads CASSTGTIDYGYTF. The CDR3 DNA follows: TGTGCCAGCAGTACCGGGACAATAGACTATGGCTACACCTTC.

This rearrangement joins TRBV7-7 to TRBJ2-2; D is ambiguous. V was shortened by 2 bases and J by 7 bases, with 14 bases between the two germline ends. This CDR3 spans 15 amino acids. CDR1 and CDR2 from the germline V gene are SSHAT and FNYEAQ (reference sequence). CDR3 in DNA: TGTGCCAGCAGCTTATACGAGGTGTCCGTCGGGGAGCTGTTTTTT. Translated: CASSLYEVSVGELFF.

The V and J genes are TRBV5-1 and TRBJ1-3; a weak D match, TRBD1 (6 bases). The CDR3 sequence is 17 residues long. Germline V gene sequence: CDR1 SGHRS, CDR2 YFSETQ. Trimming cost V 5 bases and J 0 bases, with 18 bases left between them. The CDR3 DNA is TGCGCCAGCAGTTATCGTACAGGGACCGTCTCTGGAAACACCATATATTTT. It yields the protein CASSYRTGTVSGNTIYF.

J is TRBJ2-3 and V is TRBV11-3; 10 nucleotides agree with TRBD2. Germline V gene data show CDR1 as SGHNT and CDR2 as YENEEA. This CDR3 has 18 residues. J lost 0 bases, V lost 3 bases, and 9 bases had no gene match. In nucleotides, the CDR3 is TGTGCCAGCAGCTTGGGTACTAGCGGGGCTTCTAGCACAGATACGCAGTATTTT. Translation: CASSLGTSGASSTDTQYF.

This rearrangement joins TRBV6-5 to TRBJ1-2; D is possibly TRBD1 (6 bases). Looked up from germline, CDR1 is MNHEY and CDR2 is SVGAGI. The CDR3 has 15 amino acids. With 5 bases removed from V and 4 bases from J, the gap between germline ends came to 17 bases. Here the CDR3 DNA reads TGTGCCAGCAGTCCGTACTCTACAGGGATCTATGGCTACACCTTC. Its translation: CASSPYSTGIYGYTF.

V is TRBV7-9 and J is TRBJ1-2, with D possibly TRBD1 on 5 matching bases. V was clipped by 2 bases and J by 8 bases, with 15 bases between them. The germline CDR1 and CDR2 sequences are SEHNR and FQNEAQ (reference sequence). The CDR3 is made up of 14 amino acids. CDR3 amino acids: CASSLWREGNGYTF. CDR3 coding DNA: TGTGCCAGCAGCTTATGGCGGGAGGGGAACGGCTACACCTTC.

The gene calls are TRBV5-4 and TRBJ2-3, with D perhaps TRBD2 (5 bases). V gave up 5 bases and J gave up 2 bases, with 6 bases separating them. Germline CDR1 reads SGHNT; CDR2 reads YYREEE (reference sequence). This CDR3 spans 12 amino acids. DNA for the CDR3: TGTGCCAGCAGACGGGACACAGATACGCAGTATTTT. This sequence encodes CASRRDTDTQYF.

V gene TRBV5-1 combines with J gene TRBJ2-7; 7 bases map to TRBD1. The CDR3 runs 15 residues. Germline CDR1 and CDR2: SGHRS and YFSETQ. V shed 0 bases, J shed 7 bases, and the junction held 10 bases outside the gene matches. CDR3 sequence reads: CASSLGGRGSGEQYF. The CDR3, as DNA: TGCGCCAGCAGCTTGGGGGGCAGGGGGTCGGGAGAGCAGTACTTC. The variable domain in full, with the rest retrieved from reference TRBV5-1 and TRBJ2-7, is KAGVTQTPRYLIKTRGQQVTLSCSPISGHRSVSWYQQTPGQGLQFLFEYFSETQRNKGNFPGRFSGRQFSNSRSEMNVSTLELGDSALYLCASSLGGRGSGEQYFGPGTRLTVT.

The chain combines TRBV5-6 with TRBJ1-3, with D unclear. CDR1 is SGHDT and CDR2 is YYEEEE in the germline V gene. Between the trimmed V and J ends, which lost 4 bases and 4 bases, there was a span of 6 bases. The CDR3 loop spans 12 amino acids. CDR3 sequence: CASSPRGNTIYF. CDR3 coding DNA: TGTGCCAGCAGCCCGAGGGGAAACACCATATATTTT.

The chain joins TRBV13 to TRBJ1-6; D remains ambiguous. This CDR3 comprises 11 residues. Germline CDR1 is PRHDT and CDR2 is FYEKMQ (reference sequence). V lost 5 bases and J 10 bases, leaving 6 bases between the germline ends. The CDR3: CASSPGSPLHF. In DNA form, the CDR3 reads TGTGCCAGCAGCCCCGGGTCACCCCTCCACTTT.

Here the CDR3 DNA reads TGTGCCAGCAGCTCGCCGACTAGCGGGAGAGGATACAATGAGCAGTTCTTC. Translated: CASSSPTSGRGYNEQFF. This sequence joins TRBV11-2 and TRBJ2-1, with 12 bases identical to TRBD2. The CDR3 runs to 17 residues. The junction had 8 bases not matched to a gene; V was cut back by 4 bases and J by 4 bases. CDR1 and CDR2 from the germline V gene are SGHAT and FQNNGV. Filled out from reference TRBV11-2 and TRBJ2-1, the complete variable domain reads EAGVAQSPRYKIIEKRQSVAFWCNPISGHATLYWYQQILGQGPKLLIQFQNNGVVDDSQLPKDRFSAERLKGVDSTLKIQPAKLEDSAVYLCASSSPTSGRGYNEQFFGPGTRLTVL.

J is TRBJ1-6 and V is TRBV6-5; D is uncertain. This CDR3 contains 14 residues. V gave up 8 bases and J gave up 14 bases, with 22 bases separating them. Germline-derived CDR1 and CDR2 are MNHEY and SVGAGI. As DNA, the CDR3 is TGTGCCAGCGGGAGTGAATTCTTAATTCGGTCCCTCCACTTT. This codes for CASGSEFLIRSLHF.

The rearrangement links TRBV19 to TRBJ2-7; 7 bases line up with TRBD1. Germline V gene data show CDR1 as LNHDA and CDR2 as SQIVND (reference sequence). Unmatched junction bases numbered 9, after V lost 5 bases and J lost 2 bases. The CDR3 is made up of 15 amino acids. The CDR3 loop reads CASSPRGTVTYEQYF. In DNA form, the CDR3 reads TGTGCCAGTAGTCCCCGTGGGACAGTCACCTACGAGCAGTACTTC.

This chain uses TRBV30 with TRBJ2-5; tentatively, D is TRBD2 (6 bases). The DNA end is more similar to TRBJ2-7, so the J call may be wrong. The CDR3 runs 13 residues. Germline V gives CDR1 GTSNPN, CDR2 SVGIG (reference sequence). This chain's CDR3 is CAWGTPEGAEQYF. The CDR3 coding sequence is TGTGCCTGGGGGACTCCAGAGGGAGCCGAGCAGTACTTC.

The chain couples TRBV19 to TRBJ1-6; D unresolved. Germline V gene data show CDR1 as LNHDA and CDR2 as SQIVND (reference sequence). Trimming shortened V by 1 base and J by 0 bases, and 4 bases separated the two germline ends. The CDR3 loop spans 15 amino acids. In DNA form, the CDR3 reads TGTGCCAGTAGTATAGCTAACTCCTATAATTCACCCCTCCACTTT. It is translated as CASSIANSYNSPLHF.

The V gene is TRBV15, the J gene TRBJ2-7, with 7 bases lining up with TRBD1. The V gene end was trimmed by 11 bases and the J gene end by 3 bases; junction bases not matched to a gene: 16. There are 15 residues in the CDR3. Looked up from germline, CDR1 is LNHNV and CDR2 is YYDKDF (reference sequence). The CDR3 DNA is TGTGCCGCCCCTCAAGGGGGCGGCTTGGACTACGAGCAGTACTTC. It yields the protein CAAPQGGGLDYEQYF.

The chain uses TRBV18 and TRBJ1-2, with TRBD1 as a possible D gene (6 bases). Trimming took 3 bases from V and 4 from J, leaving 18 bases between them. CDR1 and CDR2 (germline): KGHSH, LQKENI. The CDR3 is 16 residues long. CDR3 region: CASSPNTGTASYGYTF. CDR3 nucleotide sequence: TGTGCCAGCTCACCGAACACAGGGACGGCCTCCTATGGCTACACCTTC.

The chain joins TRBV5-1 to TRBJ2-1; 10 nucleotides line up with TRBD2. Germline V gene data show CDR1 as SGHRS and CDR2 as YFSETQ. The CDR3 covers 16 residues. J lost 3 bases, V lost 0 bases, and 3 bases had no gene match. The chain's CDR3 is CASSLELAGLYNEQFF. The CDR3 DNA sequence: TGCGCCAGCAGCTTGGAACTAGCGGGGCTCTACAATGAGCAGTTCTTC. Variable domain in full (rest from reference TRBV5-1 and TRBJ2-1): KAGVTQTPRYLIKTRGQQVTLSCSPISGHRSVSWYQQTPGQGLQFLFEYFSETQRNKGNFPGRFSGRQFSNSRSEMNVSTLELGDSALYLCASSLELAGLYNEQFFGPGTRLTVL.

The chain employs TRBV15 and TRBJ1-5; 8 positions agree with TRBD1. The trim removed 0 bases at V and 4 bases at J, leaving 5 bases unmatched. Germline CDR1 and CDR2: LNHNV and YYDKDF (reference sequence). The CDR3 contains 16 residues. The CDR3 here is CATSRDPGQGNQPQHF. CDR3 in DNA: TGTGCCACCAGCAGAGACCCCGGACAGGGTAATCAGCCCCAGCATTTT.